The clone carrying this T cell receptor (beta chain) was detected once. This entry comes from a study of T cell changes during pregnancy in multiple sclerosis. Per the germline V gene, CDR1 is SGDLS and CDR2 is YYNGEE. J lost 4 bases, V lost 0 bases, and 3 bases had no gene match. The CDR3 runs to 17 residues. The protocol was immunoSEQ multiplex PCR, while the TCRdb copy is restricted to in-frame clones and leaves out a portion. The sample holds 69,000 or so clones, about 91% seen once. This sample comprised CD4+ T cells from peripheral blood mononuclear cells, obtained in the third trimester of pregnancy. This TCR was sampled from a female donor in good health, enrolled as a control in a pregnancy study. The rearrangement uses TRBV9 and TRBJ2-3, with 15 positions matching TRBD2. CDR3 bases: TGTGCCAGCAGCGTAGTAGGACTAGCGGGGGGGGCAGATACGCAGTATTTT. Translation: CASSVVGLAGGADTQYF.